These 22 T cell receptor beta chains share one sample of origin, sequenced in a study of blood T cell repertoires in COVID-19. Sequencing was performed with immunoSEQ multiplex PCR; in TCRdb, only in-frame clones are kept and a portion is missing. The sample carries 150,000 to 200,000 clones, 70% to 90% recorded once. The sample was peripheral blood. These receptors came from a man between 18 and 35 years old who had recovered from COVID-19.

This clone was counted between two and nine times. The CDR3 loop reads CASTPGGGTYNEQFF. The CDR3 region has the DNA TGCGCCAGCACCCCCGGTGGAGGGACCTACAATGAGCAGTTCTTC. The V and J genes are TRBV5-1 and TRBJ2-1; D might be TRBD2 (6 bases). Trimming pared 6 bases from V and 2 bases from J, leaving 15 bases between. CDR1 SGHRS and CDR2 YFSETQ come from the germline V gene. CDR3 length: 15 residues.

The V gene is TRBV5-1, the J gene TRBJ1-1; D unresolved. From germline, CDR1 is SGHRS and CDR2 YFSETQ. Between the trimmed V and J ends, which lost 2 bases and 3 bases, there was a span of 8 bases. The CDR3 runs 13 residues. CDR3 nucleotide sequence: TGCGCCAGCAGCTTAGCGTGGGACACTGAAGCTTTCTTT. Its protein is CASSLAWDTEAFF.

The rearrangement links TRBV7-2 to TRBJ2-1; TRBD2 matches 12 bases. The CDR3 has 18 amino acids. Per germline, CDR1 SGHTA and CDR2 FQGNSA. Trimming took 5 bases from V and 0 from J; bases not matched to a gene: 8. Written as DNA, the CDR3 is TGTGCCAGCAGCGAACGGCCTAGCGGGAGGGTCTCCTACAATGAGCAGTTCTTC. Residues: CASSERPSGRVSYNEQFF.

J is TRBJ2-1 and V is TRBV12-3 or TRBV12-4; 8 bases agree with TRBD2. This CDR3 has 13 amino acids. V was clipped by 1 base and J by 9 bases; unmatched bases: 2. The CDR3 nucleotides read TGTGCCAGCAGTTTAGGTCTAGCGGGTGAGCAGTTCTTC. It translates to CASSLGLAGEQFF.

The rearrangement links TRBV28 to TRBJ1-1; 12 bases fit TRBD1. This CDR3 comprises 14 residues. Germline values: CDR1 MDHEN, CDR2 SYDVKM. With V trimmed by 7 bases and J by 6 bases, 6 bases remained unmatched. CDR3 residues: CASNTGQGASEAFF. DNA of the CDR3: TGTGCCAGCAATACGGGACAGGGGGCCTCTGAAGCTTTCTTT.

This clone was detected a few times. CDR3: CASSQGMGGYQPQHF. In DNA form, the CDR3 reads TGCGCCAGCAGCCAAGGTATGGGAGGGTATCAGCCCCAGCATTTT. The rearrangement joins TRBV4-3 to TRBJ1-5; D ambiguous. With 1 base removed from V and 5 bases from J, the gap between germline ends came to 12 bases. This CDR3 has 15 residues. Per the germline V gene, CDR1 is LGHNA and CDR2 is YSLEER.

This chain connects TRBV2 to TRBJ2-7, with D possibly being TRBD2 (5 bases). The germline V gene encodes CDR1 SNHLY and CDR2 FYNNEI. V lost 5 bases to trimming and J lost 2 bases, with 10 bases between them. CDR3 length: 13 amino acids. The CDR3 DNA reads TGTGCCAGCAGTACCCCGGGGACCTACGAGCAGTACTTC. Translated, it gives CASSTPGTYEQYF.

This rearrangement joins TRBV2 to TRBJ2-2; 10 bases line up with TRBD1. V lost 6 bases and J lost 4; bases outside the gene matches: 5. The germline CDR1 and CDR2 sequences are SNHLY and FYNNEI. This CDR3 has 15 residues. CDR3 protein: CASSPGQGITGELFF. The CDR3, as DNA: TGTGCCAGCAGCCCGGGACAGGGGATCACCGGGGAGCTGTTTTTT.

The genes are TRBV4-3 and TRBJ1-2, with a tentative D call TRBD1 (5 bases). This CDR3 spans 15 amino acids. V was pared by 1 base and J by 4 bases, with 13 bases between. Germline V gene data show CDR1 as LGHNA and CDR2 as YSLEER. As DNA, the CDR3 is TGCGCCAGCAGCCAAGGATCAGGGCTGAGCTATGGCTACACCTTC. Residues: CASSQGSGLSYGYTF.

V is TRBV5-4 and J is TRBJ2-3; TRBD1 aligns across 9 bases. Looked up from germline, CDR1 is SGHNT and CDR2 is YYREEE (reference sequence). V trimming: 2 bases; J trimming: 7 bases; junction bases outside the gene matches: 8. The CDR3 is 15 residues long. The CDR3 sequence is CASSFAGTGPNTQYF. CDR3 coding DNA: TGTGCCAGCAGCTTTGCTGGGACAGGGCCAAATACGCAGTATTTT.

This clone has just one count. V usage is TRBV6-5 and J usage is TRBJ1-2, with 8 positions matching TRBD1. With 5 bases clipped from V and 8 bases from J, the junction kept 1 base outside the gene matches. CDR1 is MNHEY and CDR2 is SVGAGI in the germline V gene. This CDR3 is 11 amino acids long. The DNA of the CDR3 is TGTGCCAGCAGTCCAGGGGGCGGCTACACCTTC. Its translation: CASSPGGGYTF.

This chain connects TRBV7-9 to TRBJ1-5; no definite D call. The CDR3 is 16 residues long. Trimming removed 0 bases from V and 0 bases from J, with 9 bases in between. The germline gives CDR1 SEHNR, CDR2 FQNEAQ (reference sequence). CDR3 amino acids: CASSLAVGASNQPQHF. The CDR3 bases are TGTGCCAGCAGCTTAGCAGTGGGAGCTAGCAATCAGCCCCAGCATTTT.

This clone was observed a single time. The V gene is TRBV5-1, the J gene TRBJ2-1; TRBD1 agrees at 10 bases. Germline trimming cut 2 bases from V and 9 bases from J; bases unmatched to any gene: 5. The CDR3 contains 14 residues. The V gene's germline CDR1 is SGHRS and CDR2 YFSETQ. The CDR3 spells CASSFRQGAGEQFF. The CDR3 DNA sequence: TGCGCCAGCAGCTTTCGACAGGGGGCCGGTGAGCAGTTCTTC.

The J gene is TRBJ1-6, the V gene TRBV19; no clear D gene. CDR3 length: 14 amino acids. V dropped 10 bases and J dropped 3 bases, with 13 bases sitting between them. CDR1 and CDR2 (germline): LNHDA, SQIVND (reference sequence). CDR3 bases: TGTGCCACAACCGGGGAGGGCTATAATTCACCCCTCCACTTT. This sequence encodes CATTGEGYNSPLHF.

The count of this clone is one. The chain has TRBV9 and TRBJ2-3, with D hard to call. Germline loops: CDR1 SGDLS, CDR2 YYNGEE. The CDR3 length is 12 residues. V lost 0 bases to trimming and J lost 4 bases, with 3 bases between them. The CDR3 protein is CASSVVADTQYF. CDR3 DNA: TGTGCCAGCAGCGTAGTAGCAGATACGCAGTATTTT. Combining the CDR3 with reference TRBV9 and TRBJ2-3 gives the whole variable domain DSGVTQTPKHLITATGQRVTLRCSPRSGDLSVYWYQQSLDQGLQFLIQYYNGEERAKGNILERFSAQQFPDLHSELNLSSLELGDSALYFCASSVVADTQYFGPGTRLTVL.

The chain joins TRBV6-5 to TRBJ1-1; 8 bases are a match to TRBD1. CDR3 length equals 15 residues. In germline, CDR1 is MNHEY, CDR2 SVGAGI. Trimming removed 4 bases from V and 1 base from J; junction bases left unmatched: 5. The CDR3 region has the DNA TGTGCCAGCAGTTCCACCGGGACAGGGAACACTGAAGCTTTCTTT. It encodes CASSSTGTGNTEAFF.

The rearrangement links TRBV6-5 to TRBJ1-5, with 9 bases lining up with TRBD1. With V trimmed by 0 bases and J by 14 bases, 5 bases remained unmatched. The germline V gene has CDR1 MNHEY and CDR2 SVGAGI. The CDR3 extends over 13 amino acids. CDR3 in DNA: TGTGCCAGCAGTTACTCCGGCCGGGACAGGGAGCATTTT. Amino acid sequence: CASSYSGRDREHF.

This clone came up a few times. V gene TRBV4-3 combines with J gene TRBJ1-3; D not certain. Trimming left V 1 base short and J 4 bases short, with 5 bases between. Germline-derived CDR1 and CDR2 are LGHNA and YSLEER. The CDR3 totals 13 residues. CDR3 residues: CASSQVVGNTIYF. The CDR3 bases are TGCGCCAGCAGCCAAGTTGTAGGAAACACCATATATTTT.

This sequence joins TRBV7-6 and TRBJ2-6, with no clear D. Per the germline V gene, CDR1 is SGHVS and CDR2 is FNYEAQ. Trimming took 3 bases from V and 2 from J, leaving 11 bases between them. The length of the CDR3 is 16 residues. The chain's CDR3 is CASSLEIKAGANVLTF. The CDR3 DNA sequence: TGTGCCAGCAGCTTGGAGATAAAGGCTGGGGCCAACGTCCTGACTTTC. The full variable domain, rest sourced from reference TRBV7-6 and TRBJ2-6, is GAGVSQSPRYKVTKRGQDVALRCDPISGHVSLYWYRQALGQGPEFLTYFNYEAQQDKSGLPNDRFSAERPEGSISTLTIQRTEQRDSAMYRCASSLEIKAGANVLTFGAGSRLTVL.

Here the CDR3 reads CASRLRETQYF. The CDR3 coding sequence is TGTGCCAGCAGATTACGGGAGACCCAGTACTTC. The rearrangement joins TRBV12-3 or TRBV12-4 to TRBJ2-5; D is undetermined. Trimming removed 6 bases at V and 5 bases at J, with 7 bases between. There are 11 residues in the CDR3.

V and J are TRBV5-1 and TRBJ1-2, with TRBD1 matching over 8 bases. V gave up 1 base and J gave up 10 bases; unmatched junction bases: 6. Germline V gene sequence: CDR1 SGHRS, CDR2 YFSETQ. This CDR3 has 13 residues. CDR3 coding DNA: TGCGCCAGCAGCTTGAGGGACAGGAACGTCTACACCTTC. The encoded protein is CASSLRDRNVYTF.

This chain links TRBV7-6 with TRBJ2-3; the match to TRBD2 covers 9 bases. Looked up from germline, CDR1 is SGHVS and CDR2 is FNYEAQ. Trimming removed 1 base from V and 2 bases from J; junction bases left unmatched: 7. The CDR3 extends over 17 amino acids. The DNA for the CDR3 is TGTGCCAGCAGCTTAGGGTCGGCGGGAGGGTTCACAGATACGCAGTATTTT. This sequence encodes CASSLGSAGGFTDTQYF.